The 7 T cell receptor beta chains below come from one sample, sequenced in a study of blood T cell repertoires in COVID-19. Sequenced by immunoSEQ multiplex PCR; TCRdb stores in-frame clones only, minus some. The top ten hold roughly 5.2% of the sample, which has tens of thousands of clones, around 83% seen once. Sequencing used peripheral blood. Receptors were obtained from a human donor in a cohort sampled during active COVID-19.

By share, this clone ranks as medium-sized. CDR3 sequence: CASSLLTSGAGNEQFF. The DNA of the CDR3 is TGTGCCAGCAGTCTCCTGACTAGCGGGGCAGGTAATGAGCAGTTCTTC. The rearrangement joins TRBV2 to TRBJ2-1; 11 bases fit TRBD2. This CDR3 has 16 amino acids. V shed 5 bases, J shed 7 bases, and the junction held 10 bases outside the gene matches. Per the germline V gene, CDR1 is SNHLY and CDR2 is FYNNEI. The full variable domain, in which reference TRBV2 and TRBJ2-1 provide the parts outside the CDR3, is EPEVTQTPSHQVTQMGQEVILRCVPISNHLYFYWYRQILGQKVEFLVSFYNNEISEKSEIFDDQFSVERPDGSNFTLKIRSTKLEDSAMYFCASSLLTSGAGNEQFFGPGTRLTVL.

This chain joins TRBV27 and TRBJ2-4; TRBD1 matches at 7 bases. The CDR3 runs to 10 residues. Losses at the gene ends were 10 bases for V and 13 bases for J; bases not matched to a gene: 7. Germline-derived CDR1 and CDR2 are MNHEY and SMNVEV (reference sequence). The CDR3 region is CATGGRFQYF. DNA for the CDR3: TGTGCCACAGGGGGACGCTTCCAGTACTTC.

The chain carries TRBV30 and TRBJ1-4, with D possibly matching TRBD1 (5 bases). The germline V and J ends were trimmed by 0 bases and 5 bases, with 31 bases remaining between them. Germline-derived CDR1 and CDR2 are GTSNPN and SVGIG (reference sequence). CDR3 length: 21 residues. CDR3 coding DNA: TGTGCCTGGAGTGTATTTGGCTTTGTGGGGCAGAATCAAGTCTCGAATGAAAAACTGTTTTTT. It codes for CAWSVFGFVGQNQVSNEKLFF.

This clone appeared a few times. The chain links TRBV4-1 to TRBJ1-2; no definite D call. The CDR3 has 15 residues. Germline values: CDR1 MGHRA, CDR2 YSYEKL. Between the trimmed V and J ends, which lost 4 bases and 8 bases, there was a span of 20 bases. The CDR3 DNA follows: TGCGCCAGCAGCCCAGACGAACTCCCAGCGTCCGGCTACACCTTC. It codes for CASSPDELPASGYTF.

The chain combines TRBV12-3 or TRBV12-4 with TRBJ2-4; no definite D call. This CDR3 is built from 12 residues. Between the trimmed V and J ends, which lost 3 bases and 11 bases, there was a span of 11 bases. The CDR3 loop reads CASSLRPSVQYF. The CDR3 bases are TGTGCCAGCAGTTTGAGGCCGTCCGTTCAGTACTTC.

The rearrangement links TRBV12-3 or TRBV12-4 to TRBJ2-7, with D perhaps TRBD1 (5 bases). This CDR3 comprises 13 residues. V lost 8 bases and J lost 2, with 13 bases in between. CDR3 in DNA: TGTGCCAGCGCCCTACAGGAGACCTACGAGCAGTACTTC. Encoded protein: CASALQETYEQYF.

The chain uses TRBV2 and TRBJ1-1; 9 bases agree with TRBD1. Germline V gives CDR1 SNHLY, CDR2 FYNNEI. The CDR3 is 16 residues long. With 6 bases clipped from V and 7 bases from J, the junction kept 15 bases outside the gene matches. CDR3 DNA sequence: TGTGCCAGCAGAGGGTTATCGCCCGGGACAGGGAGTGAAGCTTTCTTT. Protein sequence: CASRGLSPGTGSEAFF. The variable domain in full, completed from reference TRBV2 and TRBJ1-1, reads EPEVTQTPSHQVTQMGQEVILRCVPISNHLYFYWYRQILGQKVEFLVSFYNNEISEKSEIFDDQFSVERPDGSNFTLKIRSTKLEDSAMYFCASRGLSPGTGSEAFFGQGTRLTVV.